The entry that follows covers one T cell receptor (beta chain) sequence. The clone's antigen remains unknown. Germline and junction disagree at one end, which may indicate a read error. The germline V gene (reference sequence) provides CDR1 LNHDA and CDR2 SQIVND. The CDR3 sequence holds 14 residues, the cysteine and phenylalanine included. Only the CDR3 region is kept as DNA, spanning 42 bases read in frame from base 1. This sample was included in a study of shared clonotypes between healthy human individuals (dated by TCRdb to 2018 to 2020). The study in broad terms: The cohort included three men and a couple of women between 18 and 49 years of age. For each donor, CD4 naive and CD4 memory were each given three plates, CD8 naive was given two plates, and CD8 memory was given one plate. The study deeply sequenced blood TCR repertoires of about five healthy adults to estimate repertoire size and the extent of clonotype sharing between individuals. To increase sequencing depth and limit assay-specific biases, different laboratories used diverse techniques to prepare libraries and sequence TCR repertoires. Each donor's leukapheresis produced roughly between about 0.9 and 9.5 billion PBMCs.

Results the study describes overall, beyond this receptor: Rarefaction of sorted-subset datasets indicated incomplete sequencing despite the large sequencing depth. Pairwise subsampling led to the expectation that sequencing depth would affect the degree of clonotype sharing among donors. Higher generation probabilities were observed for clonotypes shared by all four sorted-subset donors than for non-shared clonotypes. Around 5.4% of naive CD4, roughly 3.5% of naive CD8, 2% to 2.5% of memory CD4, and around 0.4% of memory CD8 clonotypes were shared across four donors. Sampling was restricted to blood, and TCR repertoires in tissues likely differ from the TCR repertoires found in blood. The small number of donors limited the genetic and exposure-history diversity represented. Larger estimated clonotype richness was generally found for naive subsets than for memory subsets.

The donors were healthy, HIV-negative adults who had no recently reported acute infections or vaccinations. Every donor was a Caucasian adult living in Nashville, Tennessee, USA. Magnetic negative selection was used to enrich CD4+ T cells, after which naive cells were positively selected on CD45RA and the negative fraction became the memory subset. Blood was collected by leukapheresis, and PBMCs were isolated by Ficoll-Histopaque density gradient centrifugation and then cryopreserved in liquid nitrogen vapor phase. Analytical flow cytometry was used to check the purity and quantity of every magnetically sorted T cell population. Genomic DNA was isolated from each sorted fraction and quantified by UV absorbance on a Nanodrop 2000c. Using the deep immunoSEQ assay, TCR CDR3 regions were amplified from genomic DNA by multiplex PCR. Extracted genomic DNA from each cell subset was spread evenly across all wells of several immunoSEQ 96-well plates, with each plate serving as a replicate. For sorted subsets, each replicate PCR was loaded with around 220 ng genomic DNA, equivalent to 25,000 to 30,000 T cell genomes. The purified libraries were quantified using a Qubit 3.0 fluorometer, sized with a Bioanalyzer 2100, and then quantified again using the KAPA Library Quantification kit. Every immunoSEQ 96-well plate was sequenced on a separate single-read 150-cycle Illumina NextSeq 550 flow cell. The paper's processing steps were these. Because only junctional sequences without quality scores were contained in the immunoSEQ output, filtering matching that applied to full-length reads could not be performed. To assign V/J genes and CDR3, sequences were annotated using PyIR, a Python wrapper for IgBLAST v1.9, with IMGT germline references. Any read was removed if the V/J assignment was weak (E-value above 1e-6), the CDR3 was missing, or the read contained stop codons, out-of-frame junctions, or ambiguous translated residues. V3J clonotypes were defined by identical inferred V gene, J gene, and CDR3 amino acid sequence. Percentage overlap between repertoires was computed as shared unique clonotypes divided by the size of the smaller repertoire. Repertoire richness was assessed with RTK rarefaction, the Chao1 estimator, and Recon v2.1 estimates of unobserved clonotypes. Generation probabilities for all TCRbeta clonotypes obtained by the gDNA method from several donors were computed using OLGA. Entries here come from immuneACCESS through TCRdb and include only in-frame sequences with V and J called. Some clones fail to appear in such tables; in the studies checked, an unresolved V gene covers under half of the shortfall, and the cause of the remainder is unknown. From that table come the V and J calls and clone size; the DNA was used to work out D and trimming. In this sample the table shows approximately 2,000,000 clones, under 95% of which occur a single time. Approximately 0.39% of the sample rests with the top ten.

The sample taken for sequencing was naive CD4+ T cells from PBMCs. The sample's cell subset or site label, decoded: CD45RA+ positively selected. The V gene is TRBV19 and the J gene is TRBJ2-1; 7 bases in the middle match TRBD1. The sequence was obtained from a man between 18 and 29 years old in good health. Some clones in this sample may be carry-over from other donors' samples. The CDR3 amino acid sequence is: CASTPTGYSNLGIF. Read as DNA, the sequence is TGTGCCAGTACCCCGACAGGGTACTCGAACTTGGGGATCTTC.